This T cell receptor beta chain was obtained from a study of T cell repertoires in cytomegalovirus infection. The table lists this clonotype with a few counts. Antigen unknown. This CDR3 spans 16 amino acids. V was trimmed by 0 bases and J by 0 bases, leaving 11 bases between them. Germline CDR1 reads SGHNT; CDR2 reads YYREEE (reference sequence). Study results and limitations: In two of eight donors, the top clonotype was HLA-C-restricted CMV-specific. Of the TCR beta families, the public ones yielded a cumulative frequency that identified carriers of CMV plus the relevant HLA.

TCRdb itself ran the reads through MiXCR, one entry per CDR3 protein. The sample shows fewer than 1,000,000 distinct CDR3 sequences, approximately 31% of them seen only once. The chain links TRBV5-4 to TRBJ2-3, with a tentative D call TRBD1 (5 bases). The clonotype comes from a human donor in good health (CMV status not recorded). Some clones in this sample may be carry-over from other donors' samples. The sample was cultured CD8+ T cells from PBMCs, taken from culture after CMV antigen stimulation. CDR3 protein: CASSLDWTTSTDTQYF. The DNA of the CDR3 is TGTGCCAGCAGCTTGGATTGGACAACAAGCACAGATACGCAGTATTTT.